Each of the 10 T cell receptor beta chains below was sequenced from the same sample in a study of beta chain features in type 1 diabetes. Every isolated RNA sample was fully reverse transcribed, so sequencing captured expressed TCRB transcripts. Clones were read by immunoSEQ multiplex PCR, and TCRdb kept only the in-frame ones, dropping some. The sample contains 200,000 to 300,000 clones, 25% to 35% of which appear only once. Specimen: central memory CD4+ T cells from blood. Source of these receptors: a man aged 30 to 45 in good health.

Regarding this clone: At one of its ends the junction is not consistent with the germline gene, which may arise from a read error. The gene calls are TRBV7-2 and TRBJ2-7; 9 bases agree with TRBD1. The germline gives CDR1 SGHTA, CDR2 FQGNSA. There are 14 residues in the CDR3. The CDR3 here is CASRDGTGSGLISF. The CDR3 DNA reads as TGTGCCAGCAGGGATGGGACAGGGTCCGGACTGATAAGCTTC.

The chain couples TRBV10-1 to TRBJ2-3; D may be TRBD2 (6 bases). This CDR3 has 13 amino acids. The V gene lost 11 bases and the J gene lost 1 base, with 13 bases spanning the gap. The germline CDR1 and CDR2 sequences are WNHNN and SYGVQD (reference sequence). The CDR3 region is CASTGTGTDTQYF. CDR3 coding DNA: TGCGCCTCCACCGGGACTGGCACAGATACGCAGTATTTT.

V gene TRBV7-2 combines with J gene TRBJ2-3; D is undetermined. Germline V lookup: CDR1 SGHTA, CDR2 FQGNSA. V was trimmed by 5 bases and J by 8 bases, leaving 11 bases between them. The CDR3 covers 12 residues. CDR3 in amino acids: CASSPPAGTQYF. CDR3 sequence (DNA): TGTGCCAGCAGCCCTCCCGCTGGTACGCAGTATTTT.

The rearrangement links TRBV6-6 to TRBJ1-1, with TRBD1 as a possible D gene (5 bases). CDR3 size: 16 residues. The germline V gene has CDR1 MNHNY and CDR2 SVGAGI (reference sequence). V shed 3 bases and J shed 1 base, with 15 bases lying between them. As DNA, the CDR3 is TGTGCCAGCAGTTATCGTCTTTTCCAGGGGAACACTGAAGCTTTCTTT. Translated: CASSYRLFQGNTEAFF.

This clone was observed a handful of times. J is TRBJ1-1 and V is TRBV9; TRBD1 is a possible D gene (5 bases). There are 14 residues in the CDR3. Germline values: CDR1 SGDLS, CDR2 YYNGEE. V was pared by 2 bases and J by 0 bases, with 8 bases between. CDR3 region: CASSVDRLNTEAFF. The CDR3 region has the DNA TGTGCCAGCAGCGTTGACAGATTGAACACTGAAGCTTTCTTT.

The rearrangement uses TRBV7-2 and TRBJ2-1; perhaps TRBD1 as D (6 bases). Between the trimmed V and J ends, which lost 3 bases and 1 base, there was a span of 16 bases. The CDR3 extends over 17 amino acids. CDR1 is SGHTA and CDR2 is FQGNSA in the germline V gene. CDR3 nucleotides: TGTGCCAGCAGCTTTTATCCACAGGGTATGTCCTACAATGAGCAGTTCTTC. Amino acid sequence: CASSFYPQGMSYNEQFF.

This clone appeared once. The V call is TRBV19, the J call TRBJ2-7, with 7 bases aligning to TRBD1. The CDR3 extends over 12 amino acids. Germline V CDR1 and CDR2: LNHDA, SQIVND (reference sequence). Germline trimming cut 5 bases from V and 11 bases from J; bases unmatched to any gene: 9. CDR3 residues: CASSSKGQREYF. CDR3 sequence (DNA): TGTGCCAGTAGTTCGAAGGGACAGAGGGAGTACTTC.

In regard to this clone: This may be a read error, as it is one base from a much larger clone. The chain couples TRBV2 to TRBJ1-1; no clear D. CDR1 is SNHLY, CDR2 FYNNEI, per germline. There are 13 residues in the CDR3. V was cut by 5 bases and J by 0 bases, with 7 bases left in between. CDR3 residues: CASSREVNTEAFF. The CDR3 DNA is TGTGCCAGCAGTCGGGAGGTGAACACTGAAGCTTTCTTT.

The chain recombines TRBV10-2 with TRBJ2-3; no reliable D call. This CDR3 has 14 amino acids. CDR1 and CDR2 (germline): WSHSY, SAAADI. V was clipped by 1 base and J by 6 bases, with 11 bases between them. CDR3 coding DNA: TGCGCCAGCAGTGAGTTTGTGGGCAGGGATACGCAGTATTTT. It yields the protein CASSEFVGRDTQYF.

This clone was found a few times. This sequence joins TRBV30 and TRBJ2-5, with D perhaps TRBD2 (5 bases). Germline V gene lookup returns CDR1 GTSNPN and CDR2 SVGIG (reference sequence). V was cut by 4 bases and J by 9 bases, with 12 bases left in between. The CDR3 is 11 residues long. The CDR3, as DNA: TGTGCCTGGAACGGGCCGGAGGCCCAGTACTTC. It yields the protein CAWNGPEAQYF.